The 18 T cell receptor beta chains in this list originate from one sample, sequenced in a study of CD8 T cells in Susac syndrome (dated by TCRdb to 2018 to 2020). Receptors were amplified or captured by the immunoSEQ multiplex PCR assay. RNA was extracted using the RNeasy kit, and about 0.5 to 1 ug of the RNA was reverse transcribed with random hexamers. TCRdb redid the processing of the public reads, applying fastp at Q25 and MiXCR, and retained in-frame beta chains. Rows with one shared CDR3 protein collapse into an entry with the most common genes and DNA. This sample is represented by 150,000 to 200,000 distinct CDR3 sequences; about 95% of them were singletons. About 0.15% of the sample is held by the ten biggest clonotypes. Sequencing was carried out using CD8+ T cells from PBMCs. These receptors came from a human donor with multiple sclerosis.

On this clonotype itself: Mismatch with germline at one junction end may stem from a read error. The gene calls are TRBV27 and TRBJ2-4; D possibly matches TRBD1 or TRBD2 (5 bases each). The CDR3 is made up of 10 amino acids. CDR1 is MNHEY and CDR2 is SMNVEV in the germline V gene (reference sequence). For the CDR3, the DNA is TGTGCCAGCTTTCCGGGACCACAAGACTTC. It specifies CASFPGPQDF.

The gene calls are TRBV12-3 or TRBV12-4 and TRBJ2-2, with 12 bases matching TRBD1. This CDR3 contains 16 residues. The ends lost 7 bases at V and 7 bases at J; junction bases unmatched: 10. In DNA, the CDR3 is TGTGCCAGCAACCTCCCGGGACAGGGGGCGGGCGGGGAGCTGTTTTTT. Its translation: CASNLPGQGAGGELFF.

CDR3 coding DNA: TGCGCCAGCAGTCCCACTAGCGGGAGTTTCTATGAGCAGTTCTTC. As protein: CASSPTSGSFYEQFF. The gene calls are TRBV4-1 and TRBJ2-1; 11 nucleotides line up with TRBD2. The CDR3 contains 15 residues. Germline CDR1 MGHRA, CDR2 YSYEKL. With V trimmed by 6 bases and J by 8 bases, 9 bases remained unmatched.

The rearrangement joins TRBV15 to TRBJ2-1; the match to TRBD2 covers 8 bases. The V and J ends lost 5 bases and 5 bases, in that order; junction bases with no gene match: 11. Germline lookup yields CDR1 LNHNV and CDR2 YYDKDF (reference sequence). The CDR3 contains 16 residues. As DNA, the CDR3 is TGTGCCACCAGCGTTCATAGCGGGATGAGTCACAATGAGCAGTTCTTC. Its protein product is CATSVHSGMSHNEQFF.

The rearrangement links TRBV3-1 to TRBJ2-3; 8 nucleotides agree with TRBD2. Germline V gene sequence: CDR1 LGHDT, CDR2 YNNKEL (reference sequence). With 5 bases clipped from V and 4 bases from J, the junction kept 11 bases outside the gene matches. CDR3 length equals 16 residues. The CDR3 reads CASSLVSGNSADTQYF. The CDR3, as DNA: TGTGCCAGCAGCTTAGTTAGCGGGAATTCGGCAGATACGCAGTATTTT.

The chain recombines TRBV5-1 with TRBJ2-7; D gene unclear. This CDR3 has 16 residues. V lost 0 bases and J lost 0, with 13 bases in between. Germline assignment: CDR1 SGHRS and CDR2 YFSETQ. For the CDR3, the DNA is TGCGCCAGCAGCTTGGATGTGGCTAGGAACTCCTACGAGCAGTACTTC. Its translation is CASSLDVARNSYEQYF.

The gene calls are TRBV27 and TRBJ2-1; D possibly uses TRBD1 or TRBD2 (6 bases each). Deletions cut 6 bases from V and 10 bases from J, with 16 bases between. Germline loops: CDR1 MNHEY, CDR2 SMNVEV (reference sequence). The CDR3 is made up of 13 amino acids. The CDR3 is CASSGRGGMEQFF. In DNA form, the CDR3 reads TGTGCCAGCAGCGGCAGGGGAGGTATGGAGCAGTTCTTC.

V gene TRBV20-1 combines with J gene TRBJ2-7, with a weak D call TRBD2 (5 bases). Germline V CDR1 and CDR2: DFQATT, SNEGSKA (reference sequence). The V end lost 6 bases, the J end lost 7 bases, and 16 bases lay between the germline ends. The CDR3 is 12 residues long. This CDR3 reads CSATPSGDEQYF. In DNA, the CDR3 is TGCAGTGCCACCCCTTCCGGGGATGAGCAGTACTTC.

V usage is TRBV6-5 and J usage is TRBJ1-2, with D uncertain. The CDR3 spans 13 residues. V was trimmed by 5 bases and J by 8 bases, leaving 15 bases between them. CDR1 and CDR2 from the germline V gene are MNHEY and SVGAGI. The CDR3 nucleotides read TGTGCCAGCAGTCCTCCCGACACCTACGGCTACACCTTC. It is translated as CASSPPDTYGYTF.

The chain links TRBV29-1 to TRBJ2-1, with 12 positions matching TRBD2. V was clipped by 3 bases and J by 8 bases; unmatched bases: 5. CDR1 is SQVTM, CDR2 ANQGSEA, per germline. The CDR3 has 14 residues. The CDR3 protein is CSVDKLAGGDEQFF. The CDR3 DNA reads as TGCAGCGTTGATAAACTAGCGGGAGGTGATGAGCAGTTCTTC.

CDR3 protein: CASSSRGLAGVETQYF. Here the CDR3 DNA reads TGTGCCAGCAGCTCACGTGGACTAGCGGGAGTAGAGACCCAGTACTTC. J is TRBJ2-5 and V is TRBV7-8; 13 bases align to TRBD2. The V gene's germline CDR1 is SGHVS and CDR2 FQNEAQ. CDR3 length: 16 amino acids. Germline trimming cut 4 bases from V and 4 bases from J; bases unmatched to any gene: 6.

This clonotype was recorded only once. The chain links TRBV30 to TRBJ2-1; D gene ambiguous. Germline loops: CDR1 GTSNPN, CDR2 SVGIG (reference sequence). With 3 bases removed from V and 8 bases from J, the gap between germline ends came to 8 bases. This CDR3 contains 11 residues. CDR3 in amino acids: CAWRGIDEQFF. The CDR3 DNA reads as TGTGCCTGGAGAGGGATTGATGAGCAGTTCTTC.

The chain couples TRBV18 to TRBJ1-4; D gene uncertain. CDR3 size: 13 residues. Deletions cut 3 bases from V and 8 bases from J, with 10 bases between. The germline V gene encodes CDR1 KGHSH and CDR2 LQKENI. The CDR3 region has the DNA TGTGCCAGCTCACCGCCCCCCAACGAAAAACTGTTTTTT. Protein sequence: CASSPPPNEKLFF. The whole variable domain, filled in from reference TRBV18 and TRBJ1-4, reads NAGVMQNPRHLVRRRGQEARLRCSPMKGHSHVYWYRQLPEEGLKFMVYLQKENIIDESGMPKERFSAEFPKEGPSILRIQQVVRGDSAAYFCASSPPPNEKLFFGSGTQLSVL.

The chain joins TRBV5-4 to TRBJ1-2; 10 nucleotides agree with TRBD1. The trim removed 4 bases at V and 6 bases at J, leaving 6 bases unmatched. CDR1 is SGHNT and CDR2 is YYREEE in the germline V gene (reference sequence). The CDR3 has 14 amino acids. CDR3 region: CASSTGQGVNGYTF. The DNA for the CDR3 is TGTGCCAGCAGCACAGGACAGGGGGTAAATGGCTACACCTTC. The whole variable domain, filled in from reference TRBV5-4 and TRBJ1-2, reads ETGVTQSPTHLIKTRGQQVTLRCSSQSGHNTVSWYQQALGQGPQFIFQYYREEENGRGNFPPRFSGLQFPNYSSELNVNALELDDSALYLCASSTGQGVNGYTFGSGTRLTVV.

The chain has TRBV5-1 and TRBJ1-5; a weak D match, TRBD1 (5 bases). The CDR3 runs 14 residues. Germline values: CDR1 SGHRS, CDR2 YFSETQ. Trimming stripped 0 bases from V and 7 bases from J, with 11 bases between. CDR3 amino acids: CASSLESRAQPQHF. CDR3 nucleotide sequence: TGCGCCAGCAGCTTGGAGTCCAGGGCGCAGCCCCAGCATTTT.

This chain uses TRBV15 with TRBJ1-5; D is undetermined. The ends were cut back, 9 bases at V and 3 bases at J, with 12 bases in the middle. CDR3 length: 13 amino acids. Germline lookup yields CDR1 LNHNV and CDR2 YYDKDF (reference sequence). This CDR3 is CATQREDNQPQHF. DNA of the CDR3: TGTGCCACACAGAGGGAGGACAATCAGCCCCAGCATTTT. Full variable domain (rest looked up from reference TRBV15 and TRBJ1-5): DAMVIQNPRYQVTQFGKPVTLSCSQTLNHNVMYWYQQKSSQAPKLLFHYYDKDFNNEADTPDNFQSRRPNTSFCFLDIRSPGLGDTAMYLCATQREDNQPQHFGDGTRLSIL.

This clonotype appeared once. J is TRBJ2-1 and V is TRBV7-2, with D perhaps matching TRBD2 (7 bases). CDR3 length equals 13 residues. The V gene's germline CDR1 is SGHTA and CDR2 FQGNSA. Between the trimmed V and J ends, which lost 1 base and 10 bases, there was a span of 11 bases. CDR3 loop: CASSLGAGAEQFF. CDR3 DNA sequence: TGTGCCAGCAGCTTAGGTGCGGGGGCCGAGCAGTTCTTC.

V usage is TRBV25-1 and J usage is TRBJ1-4; 9 positions match TRBD1. The germline gives CDR1 MGHDK, CDR2 SYGVNS. This CDR3 has 14 amino acids. With 4 bases clipped from V and 4 bases from J, the junction kept 1 base outside the gene matches. CDR3 sequence: CASSAGQGNEKLFF. As DNA, the CDR3 is TGTGCCAGCAGTGCGGGACAGGGTAATGAAAAACTGTTTTTT.